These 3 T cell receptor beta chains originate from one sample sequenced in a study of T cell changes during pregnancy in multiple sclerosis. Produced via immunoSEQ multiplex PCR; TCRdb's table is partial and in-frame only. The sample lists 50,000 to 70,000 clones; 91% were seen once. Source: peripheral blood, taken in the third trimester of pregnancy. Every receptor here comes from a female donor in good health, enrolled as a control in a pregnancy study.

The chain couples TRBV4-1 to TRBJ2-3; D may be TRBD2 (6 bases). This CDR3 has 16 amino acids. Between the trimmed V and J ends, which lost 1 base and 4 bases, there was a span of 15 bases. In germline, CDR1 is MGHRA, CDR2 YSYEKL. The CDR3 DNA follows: TGCGCCAGCAGCCAAGCCCGCGGGAAGTTCGCAGATACGCAGTATTTT. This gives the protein CASSQARGKFADTQYF.

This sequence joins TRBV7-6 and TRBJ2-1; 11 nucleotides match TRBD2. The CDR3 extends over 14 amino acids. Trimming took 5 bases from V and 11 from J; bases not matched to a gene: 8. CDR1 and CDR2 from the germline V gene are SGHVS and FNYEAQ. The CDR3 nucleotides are TGTGCCAGCAGCCCAAAGGGGACTAGCGGCCAGCAGTTCTTC. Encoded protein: CASSPKGTSGQQFF. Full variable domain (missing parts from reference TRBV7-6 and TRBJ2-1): GAGVSQSPRYKVTKRGQDVALRCDPISGHVSLYWYRQALGQGPEFLTYFNYEAQQDKSGLPNDRFSAERPEGSISTLTIQRTEQRDSAMYRCASSPKGTSGQQFFGPGTRLTVL.

In DNA, the CDR3 is TGTGCCAGCAGCCAAGTTCTAGCGGGGACTCACAATGAGCAGTTCTTC. As protein: CASSQVLAGTHNEQFF. The chain joins TRBV4-2 to TRBJ2-1, with 9 bases aligning to TRBD2. The germline gives CDR1 LGHNA, CDR2 YNFKEQ. J lost 5 bases, V lost 1 base, and 6 bases had no gene match. The CDR3 spans 16 residues.